This entry lists 25 T cell receptor beta chains sequenced from one sample in a study of cytomegalovirus exposure and HLA in healthy donors. The primer mix had 60 Vbeta and 13 Jbeta primers. Libraries were prepared by immunoSEQ multiplex PCR; TCRdb keeps only in-frame clonotypes and omits some of them. The sample consists of 110,000 to 150,000 clones, 9.7% of them appearing once. Material: PBMCs. The receptors stem from a man aged 45 to 65 in good health and CMV-seronegative.

This clone showed up just a few times. The gene calls are TRBV9 and TRBJ2-7; TRBD1 matches at 7 bases. This CDR3 is built from 15 residues. The ends lost 0 bases at V and 0 bases at J; junction bases unmatched: 3. Germline V CDR1 and CDR2: SGDLS, YYNGEE. The CDR3 spells CASSVEGGYSYEQYF. CDR3 nucleotide sequence: TGTGCCAGCAGCGTAGAAGGGGGCTACTCCTACGAGCAGTACTTC.

V usage is TRBV15 and J usage is TRBJ2-6; no clear D. V lost 0 bases and J 0 bases, leaving 9 bases between the germline ends. Germline V gene lookup returns CDR1 LNHNV and CDR2 YYDKDF (reference sequence). The CDR3 runs 17 residues. In nucleotides, the CDR3 is TGTGCCACCAGCAGAGATCTAGGAGACTCTGGGGCCAACGTCCTGACTTTC. Translated, it gives CATSRDLGDSGANVLTF.

This clone was counted only a few times. The CDR3 DNA is TGTGCCAGCAGTTCAGGTGGGGGGGGACATTACCTTCCTAGCTATGGCTACACCTTC. This codes for CASSSGGGGHYLPSYGYTF. This chain uses TRBV27 with TRBJ1-2; D perhaps matches TRBD1 (6 bases). This CDR3 has 19 amino acids. V lost 4 bases and J 4 bases, leaving 28 bases between the germline ends. Germline V gives CDR1 MNHEY, CDR2 SMNVEV (reference sequence).

This clone was counted between two and nine times. This chain joins TRBV13 and TRBJ1-2; TRBD1 is a possible D gene (6 bases). Trimming removed 4 bases from V and 7 bases from J, with 16 bases in between. Germline V gene sequence: CDR1 PRHDT, CDR2 FYEKMQ (reference sequence). This CDR3 comprises 14 residues. The CDR3 sequence is CASSSDRGRGGYTF. The CDR3 DNA reads TGTGCCAGCAGCTCGGACAGAGGGAGAGGTGGCTACACCTTC.

This clone came up a few times. The chain combines TRBV4-2 with TRBJ2-7; 8 bases align to TRBD2. The ends lost 4 bases at V and 0 bases at J; junction bases unmatched: 8. CDR3 size: 16 residues. Germline-derived CDR1 and CDR2 are LGHNA and YNFKEQ. CDR3 sequence reads: CASSRLLAGSSYEQYF. CDR3 bases: TGTGCCAGCAGCCGCCTCTTAGCGGGAAGCTCCTACGAGCAGTACTTC.

This clone was seen more than once but under ten times. The V call is TRBV7-3, the J call TRBJ2-3; D uncertain. CDR1 is SGHTA and CDR2 is FQGTGA in the germline V gene. V lost 4 bases and J 1 base, leaving 15 bases between the germline ends. The CDR3 contains 16 residues. The CDR3 DNA reads TGTGCCAGCAGCTCCTCGGTGAGCTCGGGCACAGATACGCAGTATTTT. Amino acid sequence: CASSSSVSSGTDTQYF.

V usage is TRBV19 and J usage is TRBJ1-5; no reliable D call. The CDR3 totals 14 residues. V was shortened by 0 bases and J by 4 bases, with 7 bases between the two germline ends. The germline gives CDR1 LNHDA, CDR2 SQIVND (reference sequence). The CDR3 is CASSIESRNQPQHF. CDR3 DNA sequence: TGTGCCAGTAGTATAGAATCGAGGAATCAGCCCCAGCATTTT.

J is TRBJ1-1 and V is TRBV7-8; D gene uncertain. Trimming took off 5 bases at V and 7 bases at J, with 20 bases between the two ends. This CDR3 spans 15 amino acids. CDR1 is SGHVS and CDR2 is FQNEAQ in the germline V gene. CDR3 loop: CASSPTPTGLGEAFF. The CDR3 coding sequence is TGTGCCAGCAGCCCAACTCCCACGGGTTTAGGTGAAGCTTTCTTT.

About this clone: The same CDR3 can be traced to other DNA sequences in this sample. The rearrangement uses TRBV9 and TRBJ2-5; 8 bases map to TRBD2. There are 15 residues in the CDR3. Germline V CDR1 and CDR2: SGDLS, YYNGEE. After removal of 0 bases from V and 3 bases from J, the junction contained 4 bases not matched to a gene. In nucleotides, the CDR3 is TGTGCCAGCAGCGTAGCCGGACTAGCTGAAGAGACCCAGTACTTC. It is translated as CASSVAGLAEETQYF.

This clone has more than one count but fewer than ten. The chain recombines TRBV5-4 with TRBJ1-2; 7 bases are shared with TRBD1. Germline lookup yields CDR1 SGHNT and CDR2 YYREEE (reference sequence). V lost 4 bases and J lost 1; bases outside the gene matches: 7. The CDR3 length is 15 residues. The CDR3 bases are TGTGCCAGCAGCGATGCCAGGGGGAATAACTATGGCTACACCTTC. The encoded protein is CASSDARGNNYGYTF.

V usage is TRBV19 and J usage is TRBJ2-1; unclear D gene. This CDR3 is 14 amino acids long. V lost 9 bases and J 0 bases, leaving 12 bases between the germline ends. Germline CDR1 is LNHDA and CDR2 is SQIVND (reference sequence). CDR3 nucleotides: TGTGCCAGCAATGACTTTAGCTCCTACAATGAGCAGTTCTTC. This encodes CASNDFSSYNEQFF.

This clone has just a few counts. This sequence joins TRBV7-3 and TRBJ2-3; 10 nucleotides line up with TRBD2. This CDR3 region has 16 residues. Germline CDR1 reads SGHTA; CDR2 reads FQGTGA. The V gene end was trimmed by 4 bases and the J gene end by 4 bases; junction bases not matched to a gene: 8. The CDR3 sequence: CASSSSGGARADTQYF. CDR3 DNA: TGTGCCAGCAGCTCGAGCGGGGGGGCCCGCGCAGATACGCAGTATTTT. Together with reference TRBV7-3 and TRBJ2-3, the CDR3 gives the full variable domain: GAGVSQTPSNKVTEKGKYVELRCDPISGHTALYWYRQSLGQGPEFLIYFQGTGAADDSGLPNDRFFAVRPEGSVSTLKIQRTERGDSAVYLCASSSSGGARADTQYFGPGTRLTVL.

This clone was observed a handful of times. DNA of the CDR3: TGTGCCAGCAGTTCGGGGGACAATCAGCCCCAGCATTTT. Its protein product is CASSSGDNQPQHF. The genes are TRBV6-1 and TRBJ1-5, with D possibly being TRBD1 (5 bases). This CDR3 spans 13 amino acids. From germline, CDR1 is MNHNS and CDR2 SASEGT. V was trimmed by 5 bases and J by 3 bases, leaving 8 bases between them.

This clone was detected only a few times. Distinct nucleotide sequences in the sample also encode this CDR3. The chain couples TRBV5-1 to TRBJ1-4; perhaps TRBD1 as D (5 bases). Germline V gene data show CDR1 as SGHRS and CDR2 as YFSETQ. The CDR3 has 14 amino acids. The ends were cut back, 3 bases at V and 2 bases at J, with 8 bases in the middle. CDR3 in DNA: TGCGCCAGCAGCTCGACAGCCACTAATGAAAAACTGTTTTTT. It encodes CASSSTATNEKLFF.

This clone came up a few times. The chain carries TRBV6-1 and TRBJ1-2; D not resolved. Germline lookup yields CDR1 MNHNS and CDR2 SASEGT. The CDR3 is made up of 14 amino acids. V shed 8 bases and J shed 4 bases, with 17 bases lying between them. Written as DNA, the CDR3 is TGTGCCAGCGCTCCTGTGGGCCGGATCTATGGCTACACCTTC. This gives the protein CASAPVGRIYGYTF.

This CDR3 reads CAWSVEGTGGEKLFF. The DNA of the CDR3 is TGTGCCTGGAGTGTAGAAGGGACAGGAGGAGAAAAACTGTTTTTT. The chain joins TRBV30 to TRBJ1-4; 8 bases line up with TRBD1. J was trimmed by 8 bases and V by 0 bases; bases with no gene match: 8. The CDR3 length is 15 residues. Looked up from germline, CDR1 is GTSNPN and CDR2 is SVGIG (reference sequence).

This chain uses TRBV19 with TRBJ1-3; 7 bases agree with TRBD1. There are 14 residues in the CDR3. Losses at the gene ends were 7 bases for V and 2 bases for J; bases not matched to a gene: 5. Germline CDR1 reads LNHDA; CDR2 reads SQIVND (reference sequence). CDR3 protein: CASTFTGAGNTIYF. CDR3 in DNA: TGTGCCAGTACGTTCACAGGGGCTGGAAACACCATATATTTT.

This chain joins TRBV19 and TRBJ2-3, with D uncertain. Trimming took off 8 bases at V and 6 bases at J, with 15 bases between the two ends. This CDR3 contains 13 residues. In germline, CDR1 is LNHDA, CDR2 SQIVND (reference sequence). DNA of the CDR3: TGTGCCAGTTCGGCAGGTGCTCCGGATACGCAGTATTTT. Amino acids: CASSAGAPDTQYF.

In this sample, this clone turned up a few times. This CDR3 fails to terminate in the conserved phenylalanine or tryptophan, so it likely reflects a read error. It is unclear where the CDR3 begins or ends on the DNA, so no DNA is shown, and the CDR3 is as TCRdb lists it. Other DNA sequences in this sample translate to the same CDR3. This sequence joins TRBV30 and TRBJ2-3; the table gives TRBD2 as D, unverified against the DNA. Germline V gives CDR1 GTSNPN, CDR2 SVGIG (reference sequence). Ends included, the CDR3 has 13 residues. The CDR3: CAWVGLGTDTKYL.

This clone has a handful of counts. The chain carries TRBV30 and TRBJ1-2; the match to TRBD1 covers 7 bases. The CDR3 consists of 12 residues. V was clipped by 6 bases and J by 4 bases; unmatched bases: 5. Germline-derived CDR1 and CDR2 are GTSNPN and SVGIG (reference sequence). The CDR3 nucleotides are TGTGCCTGCCCGACAGGGCTCTATGGCTACACCTTC. Translation: CACPTGLYGYTF. Variable domain in full (rest from reference TRBV30 and TRBJ1-2): SQTIHQWPATLVQPVGSPLSLECTVEGTSNPNLYWYRQAAGRGLQLLFYSVGIGQISSEVPQNLSASRPQDRQFILSSKKLLLSDSGFYLCACPTGLYGYTFGSGTRLTVV.

This clone was detected only a few times. The chain recombines TRBV5-3 with TRBJ2-4, with a tentative D call TRBD1 (5 bases). TRBV5-3 is flagged as an ORF with uncertain function. The CDR3 is 17 amino acids. V lost 4 bases to trimming and J lost 0 bases, with 17 bases between them. As DNA, the CDR3 is TGTGCCAGAAGCGGACAATTTGAATCTTTAGCCAAAAACATTCAGTACTTC. Protein sequence: CARSGQFESLAKNIQYF.

This clone was detected only a few times. This sequence joins TRBV6-6 and TRBJ1-5, with 8 nucleotides matching TRBD1. The CDR3 loop spans 16 amino acids. Germline trimming cut 7 bases from V and 2 bases from J; bases unmatched to any gene: 10. From germline, CDR1 is MNHNY and CDR2 SVGAGI (reference sequence). The CDR3 loop is CASIGQGSGGNQPQHF. The CDR3 DNA reads as TGTGCCAGCATCGGACAGGGATCTGGAGGCAATCAGCCCCAGCATTTT.

This clone was found a few times. The rearrangement uses TRBV5-1 and TRBJ2-7, with 7 bases fitting TRBD2. Germline V gives CDR1 SGHRS, CDR2 YFSETQ. This CDR3 contains 14 residues. Trimming removed 3 bases from V and 2 bases from J; junction bases left unmatched: 5. The CDR3 region is CASSSGGAPYEQYF. CDR3 DNA sequence: TGCGCCAGCAGCTCGGGGGGTGCTCCCTACGAGCAGTACTTC. The full variable domain, completed using reference TRBV5-1 and TRBJ2-7, is KAGVTQTPRYLIKTRGQQVTLSCSPISGHRSVSWYQQTPGQGLQFLFEYFSETQRNKGNFPGRFSGRQFSNSRSEMNVSTLELGDSALYLCASSSGGAPYEQYFGPGTRLTVT.

The chain uses TRBV5-1 and TRBJ1-2; a weak D match, TRBD1 (5 bases). V lost 2 bases, J lost 5 bases, and 19 bases lay in between. The CDR3 sequence is 16 residues long. Germline V gene sequence: CDR1 SGHRS, CDR2 YFSETQ. This chain's CDR3 is CASSFQGTSRIYGYTF. CDR3 bases: TGCGCCAGCAGCTTCCAGGGCACATCAAGAATTTATGGCTACACCTTC.

This clone has only a few counts. The CDR3 nucleotides read TGCAGCGTTGAAGAAAGGGGGGAGCAGTACTTC. It is translated as CSVEERGEQYF. V and J are TRBV29-1 and TRBJ2-7, with D tentatively TRBD1 (6 bases). The CDR3 runs to 11 residues. Per the germline V gene, CDR1 is SQVTM and CDR2 is ANQGSEA. V lost 0 bases and J lost 7, with 7 bases in between.